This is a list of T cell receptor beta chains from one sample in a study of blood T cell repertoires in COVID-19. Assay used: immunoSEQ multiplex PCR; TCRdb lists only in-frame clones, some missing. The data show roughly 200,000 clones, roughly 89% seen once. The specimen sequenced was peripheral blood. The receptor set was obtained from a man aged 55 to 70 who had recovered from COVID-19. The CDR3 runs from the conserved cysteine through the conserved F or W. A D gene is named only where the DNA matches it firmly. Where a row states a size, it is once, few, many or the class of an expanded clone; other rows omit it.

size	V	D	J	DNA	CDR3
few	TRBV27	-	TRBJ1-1	TGTGCCAGCAGGTCTACTATAGGCACTGAAGCTTTCTTT	CASRSTIGTEAFF
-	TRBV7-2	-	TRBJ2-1	TGTGCCAGCAAACAGGGCTCCTACAATGAGCAGTTCTTC	CASKQGSYNEQFF
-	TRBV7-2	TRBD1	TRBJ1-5	TGTGCCAGCAGCTTAGGACAGGGGCAGCCCCAGCATTTT	CASSLGQGQPQHF
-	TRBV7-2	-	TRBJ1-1	TGTGCCAGCAGCTCGAACCACGGGACATACACTGAAGCTTTCTTT	CASSSNHGTYTEAFF
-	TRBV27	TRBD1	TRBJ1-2	TGTGCCAGCAGTCCAAGGACAGGGAGTTATGGCTACACCTTC	CASSPRTGSYGYTF
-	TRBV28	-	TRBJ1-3	TGTGCCAGCAGCTACTCTGGAAACACCATATATTTT	CASSYSGNTIYF
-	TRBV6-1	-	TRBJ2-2	TGTGCCAGCAGTGAGGACTTGAACACCGGGGAGCTGTTTTTT	CASSEDLNTGELFF
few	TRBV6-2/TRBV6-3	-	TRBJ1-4	TGTGCCAGCAGTCTTGGCCAGGGAGGGGAAAAACTGTTTTTT	CASSLGQGGEKLFF
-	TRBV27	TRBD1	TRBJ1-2	TGTGCCAGCAGTTCGGGACAGGGGAAATGGGATGGCTACACCTTC	CASSSGQGKWDGYTF
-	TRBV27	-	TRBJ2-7	TGTGCCAGCAGTTTTCATATCCCTATCGGTGAGCAGTACTTC	CASSFHIPIGEQYF
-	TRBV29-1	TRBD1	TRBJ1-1	TGCAGCGTGGGATTGGACAGGGCGTCTGAAGCTTTCTTT	CSVGLDRASEAFF
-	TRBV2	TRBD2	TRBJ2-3	TGTGCCAGCAGTGAAGGGACTAGCGGGAACACAGATACGCAGTATTTT	CASSEGTSGNTDTQYF
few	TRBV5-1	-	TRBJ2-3	TGCGCCAGCAGCTTGAGAGGGATTGTAACAGATACGCAGTATTTT	CASSLRGIVTDTQYF
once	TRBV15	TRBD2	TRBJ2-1	TGTGCCACCAGCAGATCGACTAGCGGGGGGGCTAGTGTCTTC	CATSRSTSGGASVF
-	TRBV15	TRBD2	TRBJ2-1	TGTGCCACCAGCAGACCGAGTCTAGCGGGGGGGACGGATGAGCAGTTCTTC	CATSRPSLAGGTDEQFF
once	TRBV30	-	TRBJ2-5	TGTGCCTGGAGTCCACGGGGGAAAGAGACCCAGTACTTC	CAWSPRGKETQYF
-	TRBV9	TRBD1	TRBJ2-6	TGTGCCAGCAGAGGACAGGGGCTGGCTGGGGCCAACGTCCTGACTTTC	CASRGQGLAGANVLTF
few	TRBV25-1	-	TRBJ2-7	TGTGCCAGCAGTGACCAGGGATACGAGCAGTACTTC	CASSDQGYEQYF
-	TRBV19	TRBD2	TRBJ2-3	TGTGCCAGTAGTGATCCTAGCGGGCACAGCACAGATACGCAGTATTTT	CASSDPSGHSTDTQYF
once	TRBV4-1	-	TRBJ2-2	TGCGCCAGCAGCCAGGGGGCGGCCTTCCACACCGGGGAGCTGTTTTTT	CASSQGAAFHTGELFF
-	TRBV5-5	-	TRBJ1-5	TGTGCCAGCAGCTTCGGGACTGGCAATCAGCCCCAGCATTTT	CASSFGTGNQPQHF
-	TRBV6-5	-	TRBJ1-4	TGTGCCAGCAGTTCGACAGCAACTAATGAAAAACTGTTTTTT	CASSSTATNEKLFF
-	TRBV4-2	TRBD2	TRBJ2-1	TGTGCCAGCAGCCAAGATCGGACTAGCGGGAGTAGCGAGCAGTTCTTC	CASSQDRTSGSSEQFF
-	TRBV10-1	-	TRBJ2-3	TGCGCCTCAGAGGCAGCTAGCACAGATACGCAGTATTTT	CASEAASTDTQYF
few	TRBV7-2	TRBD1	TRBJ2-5	TGTGCCAGCGTCCTCCGGGACAGGGGGCCGGAGACCCAGTACTTC	CASVLRDRGPETQYF
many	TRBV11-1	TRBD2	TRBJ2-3	TGTGCCAGCGTACCGTTGACTAGCGGGGGTACAGATACGCAGTATTTT	CASVPLTSGGTDTQYF
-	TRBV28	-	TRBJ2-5	TGTGCCAGCAGTTTACAGGGGCTTAAGGAAGAGACCCAGTACTTC	CASSLQGLKEETQYF
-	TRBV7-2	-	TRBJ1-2	TGTGCCAGCAGCTTTGGTTCAGGAAATTTATATGGCTACACCTTC	CASSFGSGNLYGYTF
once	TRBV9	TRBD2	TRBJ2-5	TGTGCCAGCAGCGTAGCTACGAGCGGGGGAACTGCCTCCCAAGAGACCCAGTACTTC	CASSVATSGGTASQETQYF
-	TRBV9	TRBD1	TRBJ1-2	TGTGCCAGCAGCCCAGGGACAGCGGTGACCTTC	CASSPGTAVTF
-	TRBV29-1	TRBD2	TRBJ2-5	TGCAGCGTCGGGGGGGTTGTGGTCAGCAACGCTGTGGAGACCCAGTACTTC	CSVGGVVVSNAVETQYF
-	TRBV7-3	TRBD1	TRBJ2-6	TGTGCCAGCAGCTCTCGACAGGGGGCTGGGGCCAACGTCCTGACTTTC	CASSSRQGAGANVLTF
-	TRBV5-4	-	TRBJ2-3	TGTGCCAGCAGCTTAGGACTCCGGGCGGGAGATACGCAGTATTTT	CASSLGLRAGDTQYF
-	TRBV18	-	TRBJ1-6	TGTGCCAGCTCAGAGGCGGAACTTCATTCACCCCTCCACTTT	CASSEAELHSPLHF
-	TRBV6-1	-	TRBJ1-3	TGTGCCAGCAGTGAAGAAGCGGGGGCGCGGAACACCATATATTTT	CASSEEAGARNTIYF